The next 4 T cell receptor beta chains were all read from a single sample in a study of cytomegalovirus exposure and HLA in healthy donors (dated 2017 in TCRdb). The library was made by the immunoSEQ multiplex PCR assay. The multiplex PCR relied on a mix of 60 forward primers for TCR Vbeta segments and 13 reverse primers for TCR Jbeta segments. TCRdb retrieved this table from immuneACCESS and kept in-frame rearrangements only. Not all clones are present; in checked studies, unresolved V genes account for under half, and no reason is known for the remainder. Within this sample are 130,000 or so clones, with approximately 82% of them counted one time only. Over 1.5% of the sample is held by the ten biggest clonotypes. Sequences were obtained from PBMCs. The receptors come from a man aged 35 to 55 in good health and CMV-seronegative.

This rearrangement joins TRBV7-8 to TRBJ1-2; unclear D gene. CDR3 length: 13 amino acids. Germline assignment: CDR1 SGHVS and CDR2 FQNEAQ. Deletions cut 3 bases from V and 8 bases from J, with 13 bases between. CDR3 loop: CASSFGGWEGYTF. The CDR3, as DNA: TGTGCCAGCAGCTTCGGCGGCTGGGAGGGCTACACCTTC.

This chain connects TRBV19 to TRBJ2-7; 7 nucleotides match TRBD1. With 1 base clipped from V and 2 bases from J, the junction kept 2 bases outside the gene matches. Germline lookup yields CDR1 LNHDA and CDR2 SQIVND (reference sequence). CDR3 length: 14 residues. In nucleotides, the CDR3 is TGTGCCAGTAGTATAGGGGACAGTGCCTACGAGCAGTACTTC. Its protein product is CASSIGDSAYEQYF. Looking up the rest from reference TRBV19 and TRBJ2-7 gives the full variable domain: DGGITQSPKYLFRKEGQNVTLSCEQNLNHDAMYWYRQDPGQGLRLIYYSQIVNDFQKGDIAEGYSVSREKKESFPLTVTSAQKNPTAFYLCASSIGDSAYEQYFGPGTRLTVT.

The chain combines TRBV5-1 with TRBJ2-4; D might be TRBD1 (5 bases). Germline V gene lookup returns CDR1 SGHRS and CDR2 YFSETQ. The CDR3 is made up of 16 amino acids. The germline V and J ends were trimmed by 1 base and 0 bases, with 11 bases remaining between them. This CDR3 is CASSLKQGGAKNIQYF. The CDR3 coding sequence is TGCGCCAGCAGCTTGAAGCAGGGTGGAGCCAAAAACATTCAGTACTTC.

This clone was picked up one time. The CDR3 reads CASRTYIRDANEKLFF. The CDR3 coding sequence is TGTGCCAGCAGAACCTACATCAGGGATGCTAATGAAAAACTGTTTTTT. This chain joins TRBV27 and TRBJ1-4, with D possibly being TRBD1 (5 bases). Germline V gene lookup returns CDR1 MNHEY and CDR2 SMNVEV (reference sequence). The CDR3 sequence is 16 residues long. The V gene lost 6 bases and the J gene lost 3 bases, with 17 bases spanning the gap.